This T cell receptor beta chain was identified during a study of cytotoxic CD8 clonotypes in ibrutinib-treated CLL (dated by TCRdb to the early 2020s). Describing the broader study: The cohort included about 15 treatment-naive and under 13 relapsed/refractory patients; under 18 were IGHV unmutated. Responses were partial in approximately 24 patients and complete in 2; after median around 65 months follow-up, roughly 15 stayed in remission and about 12 progressed. Response samples were obtained after a median of 12 months of treatment, with a range of roughly 6 to 36 months. On average, each sample yielded 255,043 productive templates and around 98,000 productive rearrangements. Of the 86 people in the trial, around 25 had longitudinal samples available. Cryopreserved peripheral blood mononuclear cells were collected before treatment, at response, and at either disease progression or sustained remission. Patients were still on ibrutinib when every remission and progressive disease sample was collected.

The full study reports these points: Lymph node repertoires were not examined, and the timing of sampling was not matched between patients in sustained remission and those whose disease progressed. Public clonotypes were rare and either shrank or stayed stable during treatment, and the rise in clonality at ibrutinib response reflected expansion of private clonotypes. At baseline, clonality was higher than in age-matched healthy donors and showed a strong correlation with circulating CD8+ T-cell counts. An increase in clonality was observed at ibrutinib response, with clonality remaining stable during sustained remission and falling back toward baseline at progression.

The goal of deep resolution MiSeq sequencing was a depth between 1 in 1 million and 1 in 200,000 T cells, and coverage averaged 10x per clonotype. The immunoSEQ hsTCRB Kit was used to generate the TCR beta libraries. The authors processed their data as follows. The data were analyzed with ImmunoSEQ Analyzer and ImmunoSEQ Data Assistant, and V, D and J gene assignments followed IMGT definitions. Clonality was computed as one minus normalized Shannon entropy of productive rearrangement frequencies, ranging from 0 to 1. Only overrepresented clonotypes making up at least 0.05% of each patient's repertoire were included in the public clonotype analysis. Repertoires from some 14 age-matched healthy donors in immuneACCESS were used as clonality controls. Held by TCRdb, this immuneACCESS table contains in-frame sequences only and omits some clones. Under half of the omission traces to an unresolved V gene where checked; the cause of the rest is unknown. V, J and clone size derive from that table, while D and trimming were established from the DNA sequence. The sample profile shows some 150,000 clones; approximately 80% of them were found once. About 13% of the sample is held by the ten biggest clonotypes.

Sample time point, as interpreted from the label and publication: approximately 11 months on ibrutinib. For TCR beta library preparation, 2 to 2.5 micrograms of genomic DNA were isolated from cryopreserved PBMCs. Longitudinal blood samples from CLL patients on ibrutinib monotherapy were analyzed using high-throughput TCR beta sequencing. The patients were enrolled in a single-center, open-label phase 2 trial of ibrutinib monotherapy. The CDR3 has 15 amino acids, counting the end cysteine and phenylalanine. CDR3 DNA only is kept here, 45 bases in frame from base 1. Relative to germline, V is 4 bases shorter and J is 4 bases shorter, with 17 bases between their ends. Reading the germline V gene (reference sequence) gives CDR1 GTSNPN and CDR2 SVGIG. This clone has a single count. Its binding antigen is unknown. One base away there is no much larger clone; base qualities are not given.

This receptor chain uses TRBV30 and TRBJ2-1; the D gene is perhaps TRBD2, on 6 matching bases. The specimen was PBMCs, collected after 12 months of ibrutinib treatment. The sequence was obtained from a human donor with chronic lymphocytic leukemia. Here the CDR3 is given as CAWTKQRTTYNEQFF. The DNA sequence is given as TGTGCCTGGACCAAACAAAGGACTACTTACAATGAGCAGTTCTTC. Reference TRBV30 and TRBJ2-1 genes cover what lies past the CDR3, so the full variable domain is SQTIHQWPATLVQPVGSPLSLECTVEGTSNPNLYWYRQAAGRGLQLLFYSVGIGQISSEVPQNLSASRPQDRQFILSSKKLLLSDSGFYLCAWTKQRTTYNEQFFGPGTRLTVL.